The next 28 T cell receptor beta chains were all read from a single sample in a study of blood T cell repertoires in COVID-19. Profiled with immunoSEQ multiplex PCR; TCRdb holds only in-frame clones, not every one. The sample shows 84,000 or so clones, around 90% of them seen only once. The sequencing sample was made of peripheral blood. The receptors derive from a man between 65 and 85 years old with acute or convalescent COVID-19.

The V and J genes are TRBV9 and TRBJ2-2; D is ambiguous. Per the germline V gene, CDR1 is SGDLS and CDR2 is YYNGEE. V shed 3 bases and J shed 8 bases, with 11 bases lying between them. The CDR3 is 13 amino acids. The CDR3 sequence is CASSGIDVGELFF. The CDR3 DNA reads TGTGCCAGCAGCGGAATAGATGTTGGGGAGCTGTTTTTT.

The rearrangement joins TRBV3-1 (or the pseudogene TRBV3-2) to TRBJ2-2, with D possibly being TRBD1 (5 bases). Germline CDR1 and CDR2: LGHDT and YNNKEL (reference sequence). The CDR3 contains 14 residues. Trimming stripped 5 bases from V and 1 base from J, with 8 bases between. The CDR3, as DNA: TGTGCCAGCAGCGGCGGACAGAACACCGGGGAGCTGTTTTTT. It encodes CASSGGQNTGELFF.

This clone appeared a single time. The chain uses TRBV5-6 and TRBJ2-2; 8 bases fit TRBD2. CDR1 and CDR2 from the germline V gene are SGHDT and YYEEEE. Germline trimming cut 3 bases from V and 7 bases from J; bases unmatched to any gene: 8. The CDR3 covers 15 residues. CDR3 sequence (DNA): TGTGCCAGCAGCTGGGGACTAGACGTCGGCGGGGAGCTGTTTTTT. Its translation is CASSWGLDVGGELFF.

The rearrangement joins TRBV5-6 to TRBJ1-2; no clear D gene. The CDR3 loop spans 13 amino acids. Germline assignment: CDR1 SGHDT and CDR2 YYEEEE. Trimming shortened V by 1 base and J by 8 bases, and 12 bases separated the two germline ends. The DNA of the CDR3 is TGTGCCAGCAGCTTGCCAGAGACTGGGGGCTACACCTTC. Translation: CASSLPETGGYTF. The complete variable domain, with remaining parts taken from reference TRBV5-6 and TRBJ1-2, reads DAGVTQSPTHLIKTRGQQVTLRCSPKSGHDTVSWYQQALGQGPQFIFQYYEEEERQRGNFPDRFSGHQFPNYSSELNVNALLLGDSALYLCASSLPETGGYTFGSGTRLTVV.

The CDR3 coding sequence is TGTGCCAGACGTACCTCAGGGCCCCGAGATGAAAAACTGTTTTTT. Translation: CARRTSGPRDEKLFF. This chain uses TRBV21-1 with TRBJ1-4; the table's D gene call, TRBD1, was not cross checked with the DNA. TRBV21-1 is deemed a pseudogene. This CDR3 is built from 15 residues.

The genes are TRBV28 and TRBJ2-7, with D possibly TRBD1 on 6 matching bases. The CDR3 consists of 14 residues. Per germline, CDR1 MDHEN and CDR2 SYDVKM. V was clipped by 5 bases and J by 5 bases, with 16 bases between them. This CDR3 reads CASSATGYSDEQYF. The CDR3 bases are TGTGCCAGCAGTGCAACAGGGTATTCGGACGAGCAGTACTTC. The entire variable domain, with the rest obtained from reference TRBV28 and TRBJ2-7, is as follows: DVKVTQSSRYLVKRTGEKVFLECVQDMDHENMFWYRQDPGLGLRLIYFSYDVKMKEKGDIPEGYSVSREKKERFSLILESASTNQTSMYLCASSATGYSDEQYFGPGTRLTVT.

This chain links TRBV7-2 with TRBJ2-7, with D hard to call. With 2 bases removed from V and 6 bases from J, the gap between germline ends came to 17 bases. Germline lookup yields CDR1 SGHTA and CDR2 FQGNSA. The CDR3 contains 15 residues. In DNA form, the CDR3 reads TGTGCCAGCAGCTTATATCTGGGCTCGCTAAGCGAGCAGTACTTC. This translates into CASSLYLGSLSEQYF.

This chain links TRBV19 with TRBJ2-5, with a tentative D call TRBD2 (7 bases). The CDR3 has 15 amino acids. V shed 0 bases and J shed 5 bases, with 13 bases lying between them. CDR1 LNHDA and CDR2 SQIVND come from the germline V gene (reference sequence). CDR3 amino acids: CASSIEGGVRETQYF. The CDR3 nucleotides are TGTGCCAGTAGTATAGAAGGGGGGGTCAGGGAGACCCAGTACTTC.

The chain uses TRBV24-1 and TRBJ2-7; D uncertain. V lost 7 bases and J 5 bases, leaving 11 bases between the germline ends. The CDR3 is made up of 12 amino acids. Germline-derived CDR1 and CDR2 are KGHDR and SFDVKD. CDR3 coding DNA: TGTGCCACCAGCGGGTCCACGGACGAGCAGTACTTC. Its translation: CATSGSTDEQYF.

V usage is TRBV6-5 and J usage is TRBJ1-4, with 9 positions matching TRBD1. Germline V gene data show CDR1 as MNHEY and CDR2 as SVGAGI. The CDR3 totals 16 residues. V trimming: 0 bases; J trimming: 8 bases; junction bases outside the gene matches: 7. DNA of the CDR3: TGTGCCAGCAGTTACTCGAGCGCGACAGGGGGAGAAAAACTGTTTTTT. Its protein product is CASSYSSATGGEKLFF.

This rearrangement joins TRBV27 to TRBJ2-6; 7 bases match TRBD1. CDR1 and CDR2 (germline): MNHEY, SMNVEV (reference sequence). This CDR3 region has 15 residues. V shed 6 bases, J shed 2 bases, and the junction held 4 bases outside the gene matches. CDR3 coding DNA: TGTGCCAGCAGGTATACAGGGGCTGGGGCCAACGTCCTGACTTTC. Translated: CASRYTGAGANVLTF.

The J gene is TRBJ2-1, the V gene TRBV5-1, with 11 bases that match TRBD1. The CDR3 sequence is 15 residues long. Germline trimming cut 4 bases from V and 5 bases from J; bases unmatched to any gene: 5. The germline CDR1 and CDR2 sequences are SGHRS and YFSETQ. The CDR3 loop reads CASSGQGANHNEQFF. The CDR3 DNA reads as TGCGCCAGCAGCGGACAGGGGGCAAATCACAATGAGCAGTTCTTC.

This chain joins TRBV30 and TRBJ2-2; TRBD2 matches 11 bases. CDR3 length: 17 residues. Germline V gene data show CDR1 as GTSNPN and CDR2 as SVGIG (reference sequence). V gave up 2 bases and J gave up 0 bases; unmatched junction bases: 5. CDR3 bases: TGTGCCTGGAGTTTGGGACTAGCGGTCGCGAACACCGGGGAGCTGTTTTTT. Translated, it gives CAWSLGLAVANTGELFF.

The rearrangement joins TRBV10-3 to TRBJ1-5; possible D gene TRBD1, 6 bases. The CDR3 totals 13 residues. V lost 11 bases to trimming and J lost 2 bases, with 13 bases between them. Germline V CDR1 and CDR2: ENHRY, SYGVKD. Here the CDR3 DNA reads TGTGCCGCGACGGGGGGCGGCAATCAGCCCCAGCATTTT. This translates into CAATGGGNQPQHF.

The chain has TRBV10-3 and TRBJ1-5; 9 nucleotides align to TRBD1. CDR1 and CDR2 (germline): ENHRY, SYGVKD. The trim removed 2 bases at V and 7 bases at J, leaving 6 bases unmatched. The CDR3 spans 15 residues. The CDR3 sequence: CAISEEGTGYQPQHF. The CDR3 DNA reads as TGTGCCATCAGTGAGGAGGGGACAGGGTACCAGCCCCAGCATTTT.

This rearrangement joins TRBV29-1 to TRBJ1-1, with TRBD1 matching over 7 bases. Losses at the gene ends were 7 bases for V and 0 bases for J; bases not matched to a gene: 5. The CDR3 has 13 amino acids. Looked up from germline, CDR1 is SQVTM and CDR2 is ANQGSEA. CDR3 loop: CSASTGLNTEAFF. The DNA of the CDR3 is TGCAGCGCATCGACAGGGTTGAACACTGAAGCTTTCTTT.

The genes are TRBV9 and TRBJ1-2; 8 bases match TRBD1. Germline V gene lookup returns CDR1 SGDLS and CDR2 YYNGEE. V trimming: 4 bases; J trimming: 4 bases; junction bases outside the gene matches: 9. CDR3 length: 15 residues. CDR3 sequence reads: CASSIGQGGGYGYTF. As DNA, the CDR3 is TGTGCCAGCAGCATCGGACAGGGTGGAGGCTATGGCTACACCTTC.

The chain carries TRBV11-2 and TRBJ2-1; perhaps TRBD2 as D (6 bases). Trimming shortened V by 1 base and J by 1 base, and 11 bases separated the two germline ends. CDR3 length: 16 residues. Germline V gene lookup returns CDR1 SGHAT and CDR2 FQNNGV. The CDR3 DNA sequence: TGTGCCAGCAGCTTAGTGTTTGGGACTTCCTACAATGAGCAGTTCTTC. Its protein is CASSLVFGTSYNEQFF.

The J gene is TRBJ1-1, the V gene TRBV5-1; D may be TRBD1 (6 bases). The V gene lost 1 base and the J gene lost 1 base, with 11 bases spanning the gap. The CDR3 loop spans 15 amino acids. Germline V gene sequence: CDR1 SGHRS, CDR2 YFSETQ. The CDR3 bases are TGCGCCAGCAGCTTGAATGGGGGCGGGAACACTGAAGCTTTCTTT. It translates to CASSLNGGGNTEAFF. Filled out from reference TRBV5-1 and TRBJ1-1, the complete variable domain reads KAGVTQTPRYLIKTRGQQVTLSCSPISGHRSVSWYQQTPGQGLQFLFEYFSETQRNKGNFPGRFSGRQFSNSRSEMNVSTLELGDSALYLCASSLNGGGNTEAFFGQGTRLTVV.

V usage is TRBV9 and J usage is TRBJ1-1; D remains ambiguous. Deletions cut 3 bases from V and 7 bases from J, with 16 bases between. The germline gives CDR1 SGDLS, CDR2 YYNGEE. The CDR3 covers 14 residues. This CDR3 is CASSANGALGEAFF. The CDR3 DNA sequence: TGTGCCAGCAGCGCGAACGGAGCTCTAGGTGAAGCTTTCTTT.

The chain is built from TRBV19 and TRBJ1-4, with D unresolved. This CDR3 region has 12 residues. CDR1 and CDR2 from the germline V gene are LNHDA and SQIVND (reference sequence). Trimming took off 6 bases at V and 8 bases at J, with 10 bases between the two ends. CDR3 amino acids: CASRSTREKLFF. The CDR3 DNA is TGTGCCAGTAGGTCAACGCGGGAAAAACTGTTTTTT.

This clone was counted a few times. V gene TRBV18 combines with J gene TRBJ2-2; D is ambiguous. The CDR3 extends over 15 amino acids. Trimming left V 3 bases short and J 1 base short, with 9 bases between. Germline CDR1 KGHSH, CDR2 LQKENI. Written as DNA, the CDR3 is TGTGCCAGCTCACCGACTTCAATGAACACCGGGGAGCTGTTTTTT. Amino acid sequence: CASSPTSMNTGELFF.

V is TRBV7-2 and J is TRBJ2-2; perhaps TRBD2 as D (6 bases). Germline assignment: CDR1 SGHTA and CDR2 FQGNSA. Trimming removed 5 bases from V and 6 bases from J, with 13 bases in between. The CDR3 loop spans 14 amino acids. This CDR3 is CASSGNGGAGELFF. The CDR3 DNA reads as TGTGCCAGCAGCGGGAACGGAGGGGCCGGGGAGCTGTTTTTT.

The chain uses TRBV2 and TRBJ1-5; D uncertain. The germline V gene has CDR1 SNHLY and CDR2 FYNNEI. Trimming pared 3 bases from V and 2 bases from J, leaving 14 bases between. The CDR3 runs to 16 residues. CDR3 nucleotides: TGTGCCAGCAGTGAGGGCGTCTCGGTTGGCAATCAGCCCCAGCATTTT. Translating it yields CASSEGVSVGNQPQHF. The entire variable domain, with the rest obtained from reference TRBV2 and TRBJ1-5, is as follows: EPEVTQTPSHQVTQMGQEVILRCVPISNHLYFYWYRQILGQKVEFLVSFYNNEISEKSEIFDDQFSVERPDGSNFTLKIRSTKLEDSAMYFCASSEGVSVGNQPQHFGDGTRLSIL.

CDR3 nucleotides: TGTGCCATCACCGAAACTTGGACAGGGGGCTCTGGGGCCAACGTCCTGACTTTC. It is translated as CAITETWTGGSGANVLTF. The chain has TRBV10-3 and TRBJ2-6, with 10 bases fitting TRBD1. Germline V gene sequence: CDR1 ENHRY, CDR2 SYGVKD. The CDR3 totals 18 residues. The V segment lost 7 bases and the J segment 0 bases; nucleotides outside the gene matches: 9.

The chain uses TRBV6-6 and TRBJ1-5; 8 bases fit TRBD1. V trimming: 8 bases; J trimming: 3 bases; junction bases outside the gene matches: 6. Germline V gene data show CDR1 as MNHNY and CDR2 as SVGAGI (reference sequence). The CDR3 loop spans 14 amino acids. CDR3 DNA sequence: TGTGCCAGCGCCGGGACAGGATACAATCAGCCCCAGCATTTT. This encodes CASAGTGYNQPQHF.

The gene calls are TRBV5-6 and TRBJ2-7, with TRBD1 matching over 8 bases. CDR1 is SGHDT and CDR2 is YYEEEE in the germline V gene. This CDR3 has 15 residues. J gave up 3 bases and V 0 bases, and 5 bases lay outside the gene matches. The CDR3, as DNA: TGTGCCAGCAGCTTGGCAGGACAGGGCAACTACGAGCAGTACTTC. As protein: CASSLAGQGNYEQYF. Full variable domain (outside the CDR3, taken from reference TRBV5-6 and TRBJ2-7): DAGVTQSPTHLIKTRGQQVTLRCSPKSGHDTVSWYQQALGQGPQFIFQYYEEEERQRGNFPDRFSGHQFPNYSSELNVNALLLGDSALYLCASSLAGQGNYEQYFGPGTRLTVT.

This clone was observed a handful of times. The CDR3 DNA sequence: TGTGCCAGCAGTTTATCAGGGGGCGGCGGCTACACCTTC. Its translation: CASSLSGGGGYTF. V and J are TRBV6-5 and TRBJ1-2, with TRBD1 matching over 8 bases. The CDR3 consists of 13 residues. Germline assignment: CDR1 MNHEY and CDR2 SVGAGI. J lost 8 bases, V lost 4 bases, and 6 bases had no gene match.